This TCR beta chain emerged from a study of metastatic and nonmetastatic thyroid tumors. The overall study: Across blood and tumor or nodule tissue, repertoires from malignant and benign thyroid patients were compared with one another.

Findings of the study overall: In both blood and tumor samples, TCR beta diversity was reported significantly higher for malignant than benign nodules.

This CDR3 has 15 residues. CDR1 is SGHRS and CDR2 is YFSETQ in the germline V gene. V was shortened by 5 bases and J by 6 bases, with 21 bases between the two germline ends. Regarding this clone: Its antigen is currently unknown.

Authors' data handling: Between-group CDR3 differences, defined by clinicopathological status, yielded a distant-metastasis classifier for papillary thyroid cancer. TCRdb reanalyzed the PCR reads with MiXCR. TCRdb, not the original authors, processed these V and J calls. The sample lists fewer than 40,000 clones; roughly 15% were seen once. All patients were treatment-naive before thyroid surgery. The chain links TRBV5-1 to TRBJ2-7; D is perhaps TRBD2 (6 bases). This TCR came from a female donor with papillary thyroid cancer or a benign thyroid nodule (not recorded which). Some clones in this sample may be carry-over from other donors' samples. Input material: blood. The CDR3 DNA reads TGCGCCAGCAGTATACGGGAGTCGGGGTCCGCCGAGCAGTACTTC. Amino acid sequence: CASSIRESGSAEQYF.